Shown below are 22 T cell receptor beta chains from a single sample sequenced in a study of response to subunit inactivated influenza vaccine. TCRdb re-called the RT-PCR reads through MiXCR, storing one row per CDR3 protein. The sample holds about 540,000 distinct CDR3 sequences, around a quarter seen once. These same records also appear under a second study, on T cells expressing NK-cell markers. That paper notes: Researchers built TCR beta cDNA using 5'RACE template switching with UMIs.

The source was CD4+ T cells sorted from PBMCs, collected 11 to 12 days after vaccination. Receptors originate from a man in his fifties who received an inactivated influenza vaccine.

This clonotype was picked up a small number of times. The chain employs TRBV7-2 and TRBJ2-1, with 12 nucleotides matching TRBD2. J was trimmed by 6 bases and V by 4 bases; bases with no gene match: 4. CDR1 SGHTA and CDR2 FQGNSA come from the germline V gene. There are 15 residues in the CDR3. The CDR3 DNA sequence: TGTGCCAGCAGCTCTGGACTAGCGGGGTCCAATGAGCAGTTCTTC. Translated, it gives CASSSGLAGSNEQFF.

The table lists this clonotype with a few counts. The chain joins TRBV7-9 to TRBJ1-1; unclear D gene. V lost 4 bases, J lost 1 base, and 10 bases lay in between. The CDR3 extends over 14 amino acids. CDR1 is SEHNR and CDR2 is FQNEAQ in the germline V gene (reference sequence). This CDR3 reads CASSWPYPNTEAFF. The CDR3 region has the DNA TGTGCCAGCAGCTGGCCCTATCCGAACACTGAAGCTTTCTTT.

V is TRBV7-9 and J is TRBJ2-3; D could derive from TRBD1 or TRBD2 (5 bases each). Germline CDR1 reads SEHNR; CDR2 reads FQNEAQ (reference sequence). The ends were cut back, 1 base at V and 4 bases at J, with 15 bases in the middle. The CDR3 sequence is 16 residues long. CDR3: CASSLVPKGSPDTQYF. CDR3 sequence (DNA): TGTGCCAGCAGCTTAGTCCCAAAGGGGAGCCCAGATACGCAGTATTTT.

This sequence joins TRBV20-1 and TRBJ2-2; no firm D call. CDR1 and CDR2 (germline): DFQATT, SNEGSKA (reference sequence). Trimming removed 0 bases from V and 0 bases from J, with 8 bases in between. The CDR3 contains 15 residues. The CDR3 sequence is CSARDLVTNTGELFF. CDR3 nucleotide sequence: TGCAGTGCTAGAGATCTCGTGACGAACACCGGGGAGCTGTTTTTT.

The genes are TRBV12-3 or TRBV12-4 and TRBJ1-5; D gene uncertain. The germline V and J ends were trimmed by 6 bases and 11 bases, with 14 bases remaining between them. The CDR3 extends over 12 amino acids. The CDR3 here is CASSPPGWAQHF. DNA for the CDR3: TGTGCCAGCAGCCCTCCTGGTTGGGCCCAGCATTTT.

The sample holds many counts of this clonotype. The J gene is TRBJ1-4, the V gene TRBV5-1; D call uncertain. The V gene lost 0 bases and the J gene lost 0 bases, with 6 bases spanning the gap. The CDR3 spans 15 residues. Germline CDR1 SGHRS, CDR2 YFSETQ. As DNA, the CDR3 is TGCGCCAGCAGCTTGGGGTACGCAACTAATGAAAAACTGTTTTTT. Translation: CASSLGYATNEKLFF.

This chain uses TRBV10-3 with TRBJ2-1; TRBD2 is a possible D gene (6 bases). The V gene lost 4 bases and the J gene lost 0 bases, with 10 bases spanning the gap. Germline lookup yields CDR1 ENHRY and CDR2 SYGVKD. The CDR3 contains 15 residues. The CDR3 nucleotides are TGTGCCATCAGTGTCCGCGGGATCTCCTACAATGAGCAGTTCTTC. It specifies CAISVRGISYNEQFF.

V gene TRBV9 combines with J gene TRBJ2-1; 8 nucleotides line up with TRBD2. Germline values: CDR1 SGDLS, CDR2 YYNGEE. With 2 bases clipped from V and 0 bases from J, the junction kept 1 base outside the gene matches. The CDR3 is made up of 15 amino acids. CDR3 in DNA: TGTGCCAGCAGCGTGCTAGCGGGCTCCTACAATGAGCAGTTCTTC. It specifies CASSVLAGSYNEQFF. The full variable domain, in which reference TRBV9 and TRBJ2-1 provide the parts outside the CDR3, is DSGVTQTPKHLITATGQRVTLRCSPRSGDLSVYWYQQSLDQGLQFLIQYYNGEERAKGNILERFSAQQFPDLHSELNLSSLELGDSALYFCASSVLAGSYNEQFFGPGTRLTVL.

V usage is TRBV10-3 and J usage is TRBJ2-7; D may match TRBD1 or TRBD2 (6 bases each). From germline, CDR1 is ENHRY and CDR2 SYGVKD. This CDR3 is built from 12 residues. Trimming pared 7 bases from V and 3 bases from J, leaving 10 bases between. CDR3 coding DNA: TGTGCCATCACCAGGGGAGGCTACGAGCAGTACTTC. It is translated as CAITRGGYEQYF.

The J gene is TRBJ2-5, the V gene TRBV28, with 8 bases lining up with TRBD2. The CDR3 extends over 14 amino acids. V shed 6 bases, J shed 7 bases, and the junction held 10 bases outside the gene matches. Germline assignment: CDR1 MDHEN and CDR2 SYDVKM. Written as DNA, the CDR3 is TGTGCCAGCAGCTTTTACGGGGGGGAGGGGACCCAGTACTTC. The encoded protein is CASSFYGGEGTQYF. Filled out from reference TRBV28 and TRBJ2-5, the complete variable domain reads DVKVTQSSRYLVKRTGEKVFLECVQDMDHENMFWYRQDPGLGLRLIYFSYDVKMKEKGDIPEGYSVSREKKERFSLILESASTNQTSMYLCASSFYGGEGTQYFGPGTRLLVL.

This clonotype has just a few counts. The chain joins TRBV14 to TRBJ1-1; D call uncertain. Trimming took 0 bases from V and 0 from J, leaving 8 bases between them. Looked up from germline, CDR1 is SGHDN and CDR2 is FVKESK. CDR3 length: 15 residues. This chain's CDR3 is CASSQDRQLNTEAFF. As DNA, the CDR3 is TGTGCCAGCAGCCAAGATCGGCAGCTGAACACTGAAGCTTTCTTT.

The rearrangement uses TRBV19 and TRBJ2-7; 9 bases line up with TRBD1. CDR1 is LNHDA, CDR2 SQIVND, per germline (reference sequence). The CDR3 has 14 residues. Losses at the gene ends were 7 bases for V and 2 bases for J; bases not matched to a gene: 6. The CDR3 loop is CASIAGQGPYEQYF. The CDR3 nucleotides are TGTGCCAGTATCGCGGGACAGGGTCCCTACGAGCAGTACTTC.

V gene TRBV12-3 or TRBV12-4 combines with J gene TRBJ2-2; D possibly uses TRBD1 or TRBD2 (6 bases each). V was shortened by 6 bases and J by 6 bases, with 17 bases between the two germline ends. This CDR3 has 15 amino acids. The CDR3 DNA reads TGTGCCAGCAGGCCCTCGGGGGCGGAAGCCGGGGAGCTGTTTTTT. Translated: CASRPSGAEAGELFF.

The chain uses TRBV5-1 and TRBJ1-2; 10 bases fit TRBD1. The germline V gene encodes CDR1 SGHRS and CDR2 YFSETQ. V lost 4 bases, J lost 4 bases, and 4 bases stayed unmatched. This CDR3 has 14 amino acids. The CDR3 protein is CASSVDRGIYGYTF. The CDR3 DNA sequence: TGCGCCAGCAGCGTGGACAGGGGGATCTATGGCTACACCTTC. Full variable domain (remainder filled in from reference TRBV5-1 and TRBJ1-2): KAGVTQTPRYLIKTRGQQVTLSCSPISGHRSVSWYQQTPGQGLQFLFEYFSETQRNKGNFPGRFSGRQFSNSRSEMNVSTLELGDSALYLCASSVDRGIYGYTFGSGTRLTVV.

This clonotype occurred a few times. For the CDR3, the DNA is TGTGCCAGCAGCGAGGGGGGACTAGCGGGAATTCAGTACTTC. This codes for CASSEGGLAGIQYF. The genes are TRBV9 and TRBJ2-4; 13 bases align to TRBD2. The CDR3 is made up of 14 amino acids. Germline lookup yields CDR1 SGDLS and CDR2 YYNGEE. V shed 3 bases and J 10 bases; nucleotides not matched to a gene: 4.

This clonotype was seen ten or more times. The DNA of the CDR3 is TGTGCCAGCAGCTTAGAATTTTTGGCTACAGGTCTTCGAGGGGCTTTCTTT. Protein product: CASSLEFLATGLRGAFF. The V call is TRBV11-2, the J call TRBJ1-1; TRBD1 is a possible D gene (5 bases). With 0 bases removed from V and 11 bases from J, the gap between germline ends came to 25 bases. Germline V CDR1 and CDR2: SGHAT, FQNNGV. The length of the CDR3 is 17 residues. The full variable domain, with the rest looked up from reference TRBV11-2 and TRBJ1-1, is EAGVAQSPRYKIIEKRQSVAFWCNPISGHATLYWYQQILGQGPKLLIQFQNNGVVDDSQLPKDRFSAERLKGVDSTLKIQPAKLEDSAVYLCASSLEFLATGLRGAFFGQGTRLTVV.

This rearrangement joins TRBV20-1 to TRBJ1-2; D might be TRBD1 (6 bases). The CDR3 has 16 amino acids. V lost 1 base, J lost 4 bases, and 19 bases lay in between. Germline CDR1 DFQATT, CDR2 SNEGSKA (reference sequence). The CDR3 nucleotides are TGCAGTGCTAGAGCCATGGGCCAAAAGGGGGGCTATGGCTACACCTTC. The encoded protein is CSARAMGQKGGYGYTF.

Written as DNA, the CDR3 is TGTGCCAGCAGCCCAGGGCACGCAAGCACAGATACGCAGTATTTT. It is translated as CASSPGHASTDTQYF. The V and J genes are TRBV7-2 and TRBJ2-3, with TRBD1 as a possible D gene (5 bases). The germline gives CDR1 SGHTA, CDR2 FQGNSA. The V gene lost 5 bases and the J gene lost 0 bases, with 12 bases spanning the gap. The CDR3 sequence is 15 residues long.

The chain couples TRBV4-2 to TRBJ2-6; D ambiguous. The CDR3 consists of 17 residues. V dropped 3 bases and J dropped 2 bases, with 14 bases sitting between them. CDR1 LGHNA and CDR2 YNFKEQ come from the germline V gene. Written as DNA, the CDR3 is TGTGCCAGCAGCCATGACCCACACTTCACTGGGGCCAACGTCCTGACTTTC. It specifies CASSHDPHFTGANVLTF.

The rearrangement uses TRBV24-1 and TRBJ2-6; unclear D gene. CDR1 is KGHDR, CDR2 SFDVKD, per germline. The V gene lost 4 bases and the J gene lost 4 bases, with 4 bases spanning the gap. This CDR3 spans 13 amino acids. CDR3 nucleotide sequence: TGTGCCACCAGTGAACCCGGGGCCAACGTCCTGACTTTC. Protein product: CATSEPGANVLTF.

The V gene is TRBV10-1, the J gene TRBJ2-7, with D perhaps TRBD1 (6 bases). Trimming removed 3 bases at V and 5 bases at J, with 14 bases between. Per the germline V gene, CDR1 is WNHNN and CDR2 is SYGVQD (reference sequence). The CDR3 totals 14 residues. The CDR3 sequence is CASSDGDKRHEQYF. The DNA of the CDR3 is TGCGCCAGCAGTGATGGGGACAAACGCCACGAGCAGTACTTC.

Ten or more counts support this clonotype. V is TRBV5-1 and J is TRBJ2-1; 7 bases are shared with TRBD1. Trimming removed 4 bases from V and 8 bases from J; junction bases left unmatched: 3. The CDR3 covers 12 residues. Germline V gene data show CDR1 as SGHRS and CDR2 as YFSETQ. The CDR3 spells CASSDTGDEQFF. The CDR3 nucleotides are TGCGCCAGCAGCGACACAGGGGATGAGCAGTTCTTC.